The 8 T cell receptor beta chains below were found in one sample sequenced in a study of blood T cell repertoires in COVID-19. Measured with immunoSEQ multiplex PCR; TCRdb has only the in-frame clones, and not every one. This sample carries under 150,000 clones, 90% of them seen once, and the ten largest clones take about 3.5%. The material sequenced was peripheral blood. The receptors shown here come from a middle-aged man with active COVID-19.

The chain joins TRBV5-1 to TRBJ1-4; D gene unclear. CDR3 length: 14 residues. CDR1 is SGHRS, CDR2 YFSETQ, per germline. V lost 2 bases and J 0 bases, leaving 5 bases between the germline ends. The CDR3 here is CASSLGATNEKLFF. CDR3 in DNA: TGCGCCAGCAGCTTAGGAGCAACTAATGAAAAACTGTTTTTT.

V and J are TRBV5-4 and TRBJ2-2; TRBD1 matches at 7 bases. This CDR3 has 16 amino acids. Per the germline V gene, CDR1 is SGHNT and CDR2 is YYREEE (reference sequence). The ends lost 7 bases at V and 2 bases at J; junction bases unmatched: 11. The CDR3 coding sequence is TGTGCCAGCGGTGACCCCGGGACAGCCAACACCGGGGAGCTGTTTTTT. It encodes CASGDPGTANTGELFF.

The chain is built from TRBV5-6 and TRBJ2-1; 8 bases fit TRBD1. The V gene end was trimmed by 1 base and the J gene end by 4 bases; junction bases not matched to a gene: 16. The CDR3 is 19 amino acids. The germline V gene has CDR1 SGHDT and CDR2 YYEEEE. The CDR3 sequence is CASSLPYSFRQGKYNEQFF. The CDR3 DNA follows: TGTGCCAGCAGCTTGCCTTATTCATTTAGACAGGGGAAGTACAATGAGCAGTTCTTC.

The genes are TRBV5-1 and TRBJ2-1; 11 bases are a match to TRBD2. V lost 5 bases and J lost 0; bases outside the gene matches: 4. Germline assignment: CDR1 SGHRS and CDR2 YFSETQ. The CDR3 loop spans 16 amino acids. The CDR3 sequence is CASSPSGRSSYNEQFF. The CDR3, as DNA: TGCGCCAGCAGTCCTAGCGGGAGGAGCTCCTACAATGAGCAGTTCTTC.

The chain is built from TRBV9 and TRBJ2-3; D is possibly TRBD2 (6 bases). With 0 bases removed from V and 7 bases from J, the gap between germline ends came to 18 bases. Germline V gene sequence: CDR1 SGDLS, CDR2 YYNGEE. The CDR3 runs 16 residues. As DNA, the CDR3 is TGTGCCAGCAGCGTAGGGGTCGGTCCCCGGGGGAATACGCAGTATTTT. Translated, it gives CASSVGVGPRGNTQYF.

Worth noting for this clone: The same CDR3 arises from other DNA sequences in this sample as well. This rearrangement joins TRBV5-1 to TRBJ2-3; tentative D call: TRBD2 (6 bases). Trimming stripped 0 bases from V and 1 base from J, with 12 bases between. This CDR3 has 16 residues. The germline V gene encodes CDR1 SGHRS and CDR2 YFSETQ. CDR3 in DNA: TGCGCCAGCAGCTTGGGCGGGACTCATGGCACAGATACGCAGTATTTT. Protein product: CASSLGGTHGTDTQYF.

The chain's CDR3 is CASSLQQAPGYGYTF. The CDR3 DNA follows: TGTGCCAGCAGCTTACAACAGGCCCCTGGCTATGGCTACACCTTC. The V gene is TRBV7-2, the J gene TRBJ1-2; possibly TRBD1 for D (5 bases). The ends were cut back, 2 bases at V and 4 bases at J, with 14 bases in the middle. CDR3 length: 15 residues. Germline CDR1 SGHTA, CDR2 FQGNSA. The full variable domain, completed using reference TRBV7-2 and TRBJ1-2, is GAGVSQSPSNKVTEKGKDVELRCDPISGHTALYWYRQSLGQGLEFLIYFQGNSAPDKSGLPSDRFSAERTGGSVSTLTIQRTQQEDSAVYLCASSLQQAPGYGYTFGSGTRLTVV.

The CDR3 loop reads CASSFTTSGRNEQFF. CDR3 coding DNA: TGTGCCAGCAGTTTTACCACTAGCGGTCGGAATGAGCAGTTCTTC. This rearrangement joins TRBV27 to TRBJ2-1, with 8 bases fitting TRBD2. Germline-derived CDR1 and CDR2 are MNHEY and SMNVEV (reference sequence). The CDR3 spans 15 residues. The V and J ends lost 3 bases and 7 bases, in that order; junction bases with no gene match: 8.